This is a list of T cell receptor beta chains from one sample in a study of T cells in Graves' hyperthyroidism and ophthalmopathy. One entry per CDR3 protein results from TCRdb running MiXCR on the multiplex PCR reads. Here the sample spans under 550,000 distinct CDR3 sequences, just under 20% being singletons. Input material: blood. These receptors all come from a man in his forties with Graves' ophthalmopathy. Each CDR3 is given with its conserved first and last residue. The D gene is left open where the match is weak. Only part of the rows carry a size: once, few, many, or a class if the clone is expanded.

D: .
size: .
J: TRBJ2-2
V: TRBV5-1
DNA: TGCGCCAGCAGCTTGCTTCGGACTACCGGGGAGCTGTTTTTT
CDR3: CASSLLRTTGELFF

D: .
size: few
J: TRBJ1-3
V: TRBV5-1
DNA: TGCGCCAGCAGCTTGAAGGCCAGCGCGGGAGTGAACACCATATATTTT
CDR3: CASSLKASAGVNTIYF

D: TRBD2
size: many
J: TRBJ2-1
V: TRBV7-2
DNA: TGTGCCAGCGGCCGAACTCGGACTAGCGGGAGTGACAATGAGCAGTTCTTC
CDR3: CASGRTRTSGSDNEQFF

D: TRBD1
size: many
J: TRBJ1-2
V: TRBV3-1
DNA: TGTGCCAGCAGCCTACAGGGGTCTTTTGGCTACACCTTC
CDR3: CASSLQGSFGYTF

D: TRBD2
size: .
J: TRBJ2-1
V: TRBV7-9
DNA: TGTGCCAGCAGGGGTTCCGGGACTAGCGGGAGGTACTACAATGAGCAGTTCTTC
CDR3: CASRGSGTSGRYYNEQFF

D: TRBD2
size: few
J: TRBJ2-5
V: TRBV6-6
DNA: TGTGCCAGCAGTTACGCTAGCGGGGGGACCCAAGAGACCCAGTACTTC
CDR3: CASSYASGGTQETQYF

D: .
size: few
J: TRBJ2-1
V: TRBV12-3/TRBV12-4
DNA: TGTGCCAGCAGCCTCCCCTTGGGGGGCAATGAGCAGTTCTTC
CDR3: CASSLPLGGNEQFF

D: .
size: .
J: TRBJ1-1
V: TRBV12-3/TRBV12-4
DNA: TGTGCCAGCAGTTTAGAGGCGGGGAAGGGCACTGAAGCTTTCTTT
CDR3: CASSLEAGKGTEAFF

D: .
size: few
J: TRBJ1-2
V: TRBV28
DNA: TGTGCCAGCAGCGACCAGGGTTCTCATGGCTACACCTTC
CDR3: CASSDQGSHGYTF

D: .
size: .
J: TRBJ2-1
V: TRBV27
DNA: TGTGCCAGCAGCCAGCGGAGCTCCTACAATGAGCAGTTCTTC
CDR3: CASSQRSSYNEQFF

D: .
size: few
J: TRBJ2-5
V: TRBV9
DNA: TGTGCCAGCAGCGTCGGCGGGTTAGAGACCCAGTACTTC
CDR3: CASSVGGLETQYF

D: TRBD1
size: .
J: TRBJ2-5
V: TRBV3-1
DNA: TGTGCCAGCAGCCCGGACAGGCCAGTGGAGACCCAGTACTTC
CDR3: CASSPDRPVETQYF

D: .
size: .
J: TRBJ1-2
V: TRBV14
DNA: TGTGCCAGCAGCCAGGGGGAAGCGGGCTACACCTTC
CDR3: CASSQGEAGYTF

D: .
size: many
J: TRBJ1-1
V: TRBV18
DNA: TGTGCCAGCTCACCACGGGGGATGAACACTGAAGCTTTCTTT
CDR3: CASSPRGMNTEAFF

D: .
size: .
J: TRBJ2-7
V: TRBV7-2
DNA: TGTGCCAGCAGCTTAGGAGTACAGGAGTACGAGCAGTACTTC
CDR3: CASSLGVQEYEQYF

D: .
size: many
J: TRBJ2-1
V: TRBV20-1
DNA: TGCAGTGCCCACCCTTCGTTCTCCTACAATGAGCAGTTCTTC
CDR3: CSAHPSFSYNEQFF

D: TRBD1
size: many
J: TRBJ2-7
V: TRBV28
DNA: TGTGCCAGCAGTCAACCGGGACAGGGGGCCTACGAGCAGTACTTC
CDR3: CASSQPGQGAYEQYF

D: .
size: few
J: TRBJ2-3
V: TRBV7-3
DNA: TGTGCCAGCAGCTTACTCACTAACGGGGGCCGCACAGATACGCAGTATTTT
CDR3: CASSLLTNGGRTDTQYF

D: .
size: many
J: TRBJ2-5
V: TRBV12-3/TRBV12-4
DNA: TGTGCCAGCAGTCTCGGCGGGGGCTCCCGGGAGACCCAGTACTTC
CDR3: CASSLGGGSRETQYF

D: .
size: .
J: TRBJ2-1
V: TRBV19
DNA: TGTGCCAGTAGGAAGGGCGATGAGCAGTTCTTC
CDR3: CASRKGDEQFF

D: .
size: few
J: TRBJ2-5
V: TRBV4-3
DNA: TGCGCCAGCAGCCAAGATCCGGACCGCAGTACCCAGTACTTC
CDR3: CASSQDPDRSTQYF

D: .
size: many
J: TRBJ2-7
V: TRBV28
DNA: TGTGCCAGCAGTTGGACAACAAAATCCTACGAGCAGTACTTC
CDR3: CASSWTTKSYEQYF

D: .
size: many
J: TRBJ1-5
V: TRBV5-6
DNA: TGTGCCAGCAGCTTTCAGAATCAGCCCCAGCATTTT
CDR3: CASSFQNQPQHF

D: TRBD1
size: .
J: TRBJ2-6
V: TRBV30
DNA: TGTGCCTGGGACCCCGCAGGGGGCTCTGGGGCCAACGTCCTGACTTTC
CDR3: CAWDPAGGSGANVLTF

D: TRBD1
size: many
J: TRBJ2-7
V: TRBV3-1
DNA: TGTGCCAGCAGCCCTCGGGGACAGGGCGATGAGCAGTACTTC
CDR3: CASSPRGQGDEQYF

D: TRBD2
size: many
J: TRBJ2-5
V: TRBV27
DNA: TGTGCCAGCAGTCCTTCACCAGAACTAGCGGGAGGGGGAGAGACCCAGTACTTC
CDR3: CASSPSPELAGGGETQYF

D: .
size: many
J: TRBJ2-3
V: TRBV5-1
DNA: TGCGCCAGCAGCTTGAAGCGGACCACAGATACGCAGTATTTT
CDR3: CASSLKRTTDTQYF

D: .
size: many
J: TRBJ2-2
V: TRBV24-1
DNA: TGTGCCACCAGTGAGGACAGCCAGATCGGGGAGCTGTTTTTT
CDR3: CATSEDSQIGELFF

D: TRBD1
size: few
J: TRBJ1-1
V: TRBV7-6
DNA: TGTGCCAGCAGCTCGGGACAGTCGAACACTGAAGCTTTCTTT
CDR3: CASSSGQSNTEAFF

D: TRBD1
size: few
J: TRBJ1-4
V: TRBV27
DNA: TGTGCCAGCAGGGATCAGGACAGGGGGACGCGAAATGAAAAACTGTTTTTT
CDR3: CASRDQDRGTRNEKLFF

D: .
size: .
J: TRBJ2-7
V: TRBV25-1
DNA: TGTGCCAGCAGTGTGGCCCCCCCCAACTCCGGGACCGCGACCTACGAGCAGTACTTC
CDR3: CASSVAPPNSGTATYEQYF

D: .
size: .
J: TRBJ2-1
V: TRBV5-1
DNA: TGCGCCAGCAGATTTCGGACGATTTACAATGAGCAGTTCTTC
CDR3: CASRFRTIYNEQFF

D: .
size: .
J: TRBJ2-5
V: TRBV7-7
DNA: TGTGCTAGCAGCATTACAGGGACCAGAAGAGAGACCCAGTACTTC
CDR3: CASSITGTRRETQYF

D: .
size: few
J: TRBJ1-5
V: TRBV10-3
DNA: TGTGCCATCAGTCTGGACAGCACCAATCAGCCCCAGCATTTT
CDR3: CAISLDSTNQPQHF

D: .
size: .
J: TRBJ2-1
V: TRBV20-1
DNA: TGCAGTGCTAGAGATGTTGGCCCCTACAATGAGCAGTTCTTC
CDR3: CSARDVGPYNEQFF

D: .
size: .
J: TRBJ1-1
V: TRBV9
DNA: TGTGCCAGCAGCGCGGGGGGCTGGGGGAATAATGCTGAAGCTTTCTTT
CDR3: CASSAGGWGNNAEAFF

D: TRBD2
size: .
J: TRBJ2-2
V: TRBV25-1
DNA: TGTACCAGCAGAGCGGGAGGTCGAACCGGGGAGCTGTTTTTT
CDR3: CTSRAGGRTGELFF

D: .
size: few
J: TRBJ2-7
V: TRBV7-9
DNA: TGTGCCAGCAGCTTGGGGACACTACGCTACGAGCAGTACTTC
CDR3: CASSLGTLRYEQYF

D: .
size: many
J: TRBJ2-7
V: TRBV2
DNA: TGTGCCAGCAATAGGGACGCCGCCTACGAGCAGTACTTC
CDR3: CASNRDAAYEQYF

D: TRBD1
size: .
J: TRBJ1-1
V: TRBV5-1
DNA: TGCGCCAGCAGCTTGAACCCTGGACAGGATTACACTGAAGCTTTCTTT
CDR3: CASSLNPGQDYTEAFF

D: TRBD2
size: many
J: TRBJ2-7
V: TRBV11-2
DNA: TGTGCCAGCAGCTTAGATCCTAGCGGGGTCTACGAGCAGTACTTC
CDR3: CASSLDPSGVYEQYF

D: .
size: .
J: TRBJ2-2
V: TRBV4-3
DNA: TGCGCCAGCAGCCAAGATCACGGGACGGGGAACACCGGGGAGCTGTTTTTT
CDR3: CASSQDHGTGNTGELFF

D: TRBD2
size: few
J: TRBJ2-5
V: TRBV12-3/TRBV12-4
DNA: TGTGCCAGCAGTCCGGGGGGGAACCAAGAGACCCAGTACTTC
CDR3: CASSPGGNQETQYF

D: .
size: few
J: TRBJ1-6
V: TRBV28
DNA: TGTGCCAGCAGTTCGCAGGGTTCTTCACCCCTCCACTTT
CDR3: CASSSQGSSPLHF

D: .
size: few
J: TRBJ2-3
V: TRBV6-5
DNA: TGTGCCAGCAGTTACTTCCTAGGCGCAGATACGCAGTATTTT
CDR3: CASSYFLGADTQYF

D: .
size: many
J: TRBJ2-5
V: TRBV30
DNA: TGTGCCTGGAGGTACAGTCCCTGGGCCCAGTACTTC
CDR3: CAWRYSPWAQYF

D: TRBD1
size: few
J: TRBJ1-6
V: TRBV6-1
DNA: TGTGCCAGCAGGAGGGGGCTTATGGATAATTCACCCCTCCACTTT
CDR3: CASRRGLMDNSPLHF

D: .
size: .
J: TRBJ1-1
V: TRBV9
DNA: TGTGCCAGCAGCGGGGAGGGTGGGACTGAAGCTTTCTTT
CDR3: CASSGEGGTEAFF

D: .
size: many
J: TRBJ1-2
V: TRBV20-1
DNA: TGCAGTGCTAGAGATCGGCAGGGCAGGGCATATGGCTACACCTTC
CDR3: CSARDRQGRAYGYTF

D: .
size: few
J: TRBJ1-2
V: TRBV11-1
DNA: TGTGCCAGCACGGAAGGGGGTCTAAACTATGGCTACACCTTC
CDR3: CASTEGGLNYGYTF

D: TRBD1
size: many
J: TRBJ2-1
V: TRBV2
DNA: TGTGCCAGCAGCGCAAGCCGCGGACAGGGAACACCCATCTTC
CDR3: CASSASRGQGTPIF

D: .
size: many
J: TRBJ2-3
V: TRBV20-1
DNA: TGCAGTGCTAGTATCCTAGCCACAGATACGCAGTATTTT
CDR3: CSASILATDTQYF

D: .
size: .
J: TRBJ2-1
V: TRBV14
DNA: TGTGCCAGCAGCCCCAATATCTTAGCGGTCTCCTACAATGAGCGGTTCTTC
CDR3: CASSPNILAVSYNERFF

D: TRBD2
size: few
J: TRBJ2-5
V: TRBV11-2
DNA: TGTGCCAGCAGCTTAGGGGGGGGGGGGACCCAAGAGACCCAGTACTTC
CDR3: CASSLGGGGTQETQYF